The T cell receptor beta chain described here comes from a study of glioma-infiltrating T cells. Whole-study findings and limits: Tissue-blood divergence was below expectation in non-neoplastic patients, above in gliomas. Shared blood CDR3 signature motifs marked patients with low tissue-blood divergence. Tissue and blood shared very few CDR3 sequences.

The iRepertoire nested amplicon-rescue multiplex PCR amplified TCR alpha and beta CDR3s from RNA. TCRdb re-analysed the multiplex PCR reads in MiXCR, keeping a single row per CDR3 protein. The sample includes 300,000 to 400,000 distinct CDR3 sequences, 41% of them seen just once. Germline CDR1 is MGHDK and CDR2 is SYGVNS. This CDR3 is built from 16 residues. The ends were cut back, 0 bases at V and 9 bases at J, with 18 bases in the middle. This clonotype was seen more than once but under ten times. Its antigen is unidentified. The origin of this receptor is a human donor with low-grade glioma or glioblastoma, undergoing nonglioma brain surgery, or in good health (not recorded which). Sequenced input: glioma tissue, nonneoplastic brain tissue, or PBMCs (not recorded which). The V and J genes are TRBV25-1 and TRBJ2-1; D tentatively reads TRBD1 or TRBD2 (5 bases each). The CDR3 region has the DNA TGTGCCAGCAGTGAATATTTGTCCCAGGGTGGGGGTGAGCAGTTCTTC. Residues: CASSEYLSQGGGEQFF. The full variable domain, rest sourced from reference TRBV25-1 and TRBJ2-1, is EADIYQTPRYLVIGTGKKITLECSQTMGHDKMYWYQQDPGMELHLIHYSYGVNSTEKGDLSSESTVSRIRTEHFPLTLESARPSHTSQYLCASSEYLSQGGGEQFFGPGTRLTVL.